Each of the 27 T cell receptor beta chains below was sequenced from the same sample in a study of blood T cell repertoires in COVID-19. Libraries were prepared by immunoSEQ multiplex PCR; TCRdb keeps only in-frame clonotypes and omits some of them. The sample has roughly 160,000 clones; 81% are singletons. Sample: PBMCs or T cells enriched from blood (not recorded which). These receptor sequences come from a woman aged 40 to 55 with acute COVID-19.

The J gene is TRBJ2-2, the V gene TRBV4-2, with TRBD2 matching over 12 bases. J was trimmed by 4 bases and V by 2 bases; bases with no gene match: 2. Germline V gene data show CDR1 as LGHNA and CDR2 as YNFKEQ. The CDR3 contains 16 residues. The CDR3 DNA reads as TGTGCCAGCAGCCAACTACTAGCGGGAGGCACCGGGGAGCTGTTTTTT. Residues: CASSQLLAGGTGELFF.

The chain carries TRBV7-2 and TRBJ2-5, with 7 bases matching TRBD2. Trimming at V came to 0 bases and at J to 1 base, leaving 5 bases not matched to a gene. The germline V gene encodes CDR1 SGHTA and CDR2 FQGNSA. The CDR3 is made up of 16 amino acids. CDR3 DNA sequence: TGTGCCAGCAGCTTAGCGCGTCCTAGCGGCCAAGAGACCCAGTACTTC. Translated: CASSLARPSGQETQYF.

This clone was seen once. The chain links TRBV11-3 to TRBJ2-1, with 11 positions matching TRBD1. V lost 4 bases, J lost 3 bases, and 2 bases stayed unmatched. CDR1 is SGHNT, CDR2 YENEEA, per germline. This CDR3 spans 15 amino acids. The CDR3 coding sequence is TGTGCCAGCAGCTCCGGGACAGGGGGCTACAATGAGCAGTTCTTC. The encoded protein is CASSSGTGGYNEQFF.

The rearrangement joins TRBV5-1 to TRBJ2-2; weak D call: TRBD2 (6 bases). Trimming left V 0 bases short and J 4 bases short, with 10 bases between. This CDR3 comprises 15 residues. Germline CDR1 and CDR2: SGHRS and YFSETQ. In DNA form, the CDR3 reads TGCGCCAGCAGCTTGGTGCAGGGACTCACCGGGGAGCTGTTTTTT. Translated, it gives CASSLVQGLTGELFF.

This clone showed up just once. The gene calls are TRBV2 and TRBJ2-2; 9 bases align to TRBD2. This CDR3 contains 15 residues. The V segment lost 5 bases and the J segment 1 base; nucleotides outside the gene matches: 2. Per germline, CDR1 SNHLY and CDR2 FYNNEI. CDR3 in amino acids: CASSILAGNTGELFF. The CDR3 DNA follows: TGTGCCAGCAGTATACTAGCGGGGAACACCGGGGAGCTGTTTTTT.

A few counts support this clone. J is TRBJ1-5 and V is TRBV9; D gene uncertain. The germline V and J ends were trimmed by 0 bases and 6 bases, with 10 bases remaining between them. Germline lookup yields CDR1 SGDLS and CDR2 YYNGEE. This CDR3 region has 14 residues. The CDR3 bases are TGTGCCAGCAGCGTAGAACCCCTCGGTCAGCCCCAGCATTTT. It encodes CASSVEPLGQPQHF.

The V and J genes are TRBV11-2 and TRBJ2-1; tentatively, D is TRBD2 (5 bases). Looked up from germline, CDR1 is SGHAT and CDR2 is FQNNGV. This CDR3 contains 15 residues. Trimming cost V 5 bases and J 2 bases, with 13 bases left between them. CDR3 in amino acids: CASSPTPGTYNEQFF. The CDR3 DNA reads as TGTGCCAGCAGCCCCACCCCGGGAACCTACAATGAGCAGTTCTTC.

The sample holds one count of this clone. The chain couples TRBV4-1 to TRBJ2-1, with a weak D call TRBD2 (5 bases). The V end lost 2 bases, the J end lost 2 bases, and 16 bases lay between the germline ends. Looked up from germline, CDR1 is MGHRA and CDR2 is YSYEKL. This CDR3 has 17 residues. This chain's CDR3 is CASSQYRSPAAYNEQFF. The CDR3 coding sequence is TGCGCCAGCAGCCAATATCGGAGTCCAGCGGCCTACAATGAGCAGTTCTTC.

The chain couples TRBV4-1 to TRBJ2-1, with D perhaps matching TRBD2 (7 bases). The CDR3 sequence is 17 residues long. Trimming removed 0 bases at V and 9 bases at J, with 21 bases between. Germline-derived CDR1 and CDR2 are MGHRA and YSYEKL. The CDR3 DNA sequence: TGCGCCAGCAGCCAAGATCCCCCAAGAGGGAGGGGGATTGAGCAGTTCTTC. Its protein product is CASSQDPPRGRGIEQFF.

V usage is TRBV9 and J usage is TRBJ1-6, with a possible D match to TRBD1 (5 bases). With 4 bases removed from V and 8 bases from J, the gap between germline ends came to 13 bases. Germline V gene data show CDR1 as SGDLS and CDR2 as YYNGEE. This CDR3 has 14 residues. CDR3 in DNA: TGTGCCAGCAGCTACGGGACTGTCGATTCACCCCTCCACTTT. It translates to CASSYGTVDSPLHF.

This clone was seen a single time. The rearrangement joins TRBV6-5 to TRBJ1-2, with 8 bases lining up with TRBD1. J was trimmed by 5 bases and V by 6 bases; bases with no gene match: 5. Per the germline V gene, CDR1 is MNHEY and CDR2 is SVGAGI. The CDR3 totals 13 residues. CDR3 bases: TGTGCCAGCAGGCCCGGGACAGGATATGGCTACACCTTC. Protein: CASRPGTGYGYTF.

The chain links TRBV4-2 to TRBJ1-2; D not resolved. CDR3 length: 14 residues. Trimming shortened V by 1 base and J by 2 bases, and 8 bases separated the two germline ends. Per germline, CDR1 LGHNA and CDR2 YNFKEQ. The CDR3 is CASSQAPPNYGYTF. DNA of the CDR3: TGTGCCAGCAGCCAAGCCCCTCCCAACTATGGCTACACCTTC.

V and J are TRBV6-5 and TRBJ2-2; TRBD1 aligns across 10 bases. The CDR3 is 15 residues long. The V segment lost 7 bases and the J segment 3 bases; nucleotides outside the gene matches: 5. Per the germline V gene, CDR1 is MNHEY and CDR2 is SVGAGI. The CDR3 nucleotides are TGTGCCAGCACTCAAGGGACAGGGGACACCGGGGAGCTGTTTTTT. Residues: CASTQGTGDTGELFF.

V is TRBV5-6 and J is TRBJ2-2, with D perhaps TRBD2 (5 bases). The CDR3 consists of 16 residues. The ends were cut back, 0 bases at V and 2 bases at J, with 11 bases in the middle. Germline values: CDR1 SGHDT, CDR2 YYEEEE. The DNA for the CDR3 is TGTGCCAGCAGCTTGGCTCGGACTCCTAACACCGGGGAGCTGTTTTTT. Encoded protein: CASSLARTPNTGELFF.

CDR3 nucleotide sequence: TGCGCCAGCAGCCAAGACCCTAGTCTCTCCTACGAGCAGTACTTC. This gives the protein CASSQDPSLSYEQYF. This sequence joins TRBV4-1 and TRBJ2-7, with D uncertain. Trimming removed 0 bases from V and 0 bases from J, with 9 bases in between. The CDR3 has 15 residues. From germline, CDR1 is MGHRA and CDR2 YSYEKL.

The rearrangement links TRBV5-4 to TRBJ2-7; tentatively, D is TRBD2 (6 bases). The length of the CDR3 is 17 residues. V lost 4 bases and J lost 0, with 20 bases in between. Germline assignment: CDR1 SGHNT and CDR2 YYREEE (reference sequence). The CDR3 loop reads CASSPEGGLRSSYEQYF. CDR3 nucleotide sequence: TGTGCCAGCAGCCCAGAGGGAGGCCTGAGGAGCTCCTACGAGCAGTACTTC.

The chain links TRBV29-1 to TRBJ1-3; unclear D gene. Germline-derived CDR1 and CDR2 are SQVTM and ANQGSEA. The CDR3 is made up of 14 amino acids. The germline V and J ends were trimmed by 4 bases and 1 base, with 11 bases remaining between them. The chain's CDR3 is CSVGAGGSGNTIYF. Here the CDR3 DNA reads TGCAGCGTTGGGGCAGGAGGGTCTGGAAACACCATATATTTT.

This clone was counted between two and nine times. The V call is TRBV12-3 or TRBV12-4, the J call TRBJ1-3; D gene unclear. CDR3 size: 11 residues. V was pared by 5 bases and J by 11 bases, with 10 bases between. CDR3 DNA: TGTGCCAGCAGTCAAGGACTAGCCATATATTTT. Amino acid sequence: CASSQGLAIYF.

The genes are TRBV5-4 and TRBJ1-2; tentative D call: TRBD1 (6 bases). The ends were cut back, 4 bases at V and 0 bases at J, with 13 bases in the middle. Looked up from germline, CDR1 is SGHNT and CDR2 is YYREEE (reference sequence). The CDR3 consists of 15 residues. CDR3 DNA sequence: TGTGCCAGCAGCGAGGGACATACTACTAACTATGGCTACACCTTC. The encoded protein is CASSEGHTTNYGYTF.

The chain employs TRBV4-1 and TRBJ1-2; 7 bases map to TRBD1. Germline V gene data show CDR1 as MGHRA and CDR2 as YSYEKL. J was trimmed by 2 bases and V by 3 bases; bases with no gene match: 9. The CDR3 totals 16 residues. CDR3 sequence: CASSQSAKGGNYGYTF. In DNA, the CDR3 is TGCGCCAGCAGCCAGTCAGCCAAAGGGGGCAACTATGGCTACACCTTC.

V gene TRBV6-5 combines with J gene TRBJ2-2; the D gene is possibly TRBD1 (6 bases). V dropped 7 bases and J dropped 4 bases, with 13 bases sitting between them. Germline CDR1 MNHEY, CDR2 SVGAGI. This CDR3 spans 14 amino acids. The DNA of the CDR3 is TGTGCCAGCAAACCACAGGGAATCACCGGGGAGCTGTTTTTT. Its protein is CASKPQGITGELFF.

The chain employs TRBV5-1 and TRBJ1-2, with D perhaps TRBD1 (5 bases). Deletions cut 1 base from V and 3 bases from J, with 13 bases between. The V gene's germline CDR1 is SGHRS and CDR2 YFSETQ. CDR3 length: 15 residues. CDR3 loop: CASSLSGGSDYGYTF. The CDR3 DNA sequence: TGCGCCAGCAGCTTGAGCGGGGGAAGTGACTATGGCTACACCTTC.

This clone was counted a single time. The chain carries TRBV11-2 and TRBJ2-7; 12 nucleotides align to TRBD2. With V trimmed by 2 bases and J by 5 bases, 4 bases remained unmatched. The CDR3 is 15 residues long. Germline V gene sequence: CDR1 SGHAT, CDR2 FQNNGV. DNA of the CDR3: TGTGCCAGCAGCTTAAGACTAGCGGGAGATCACGAGCAGTACGTC. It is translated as CASSLRLAGDHEQYV.

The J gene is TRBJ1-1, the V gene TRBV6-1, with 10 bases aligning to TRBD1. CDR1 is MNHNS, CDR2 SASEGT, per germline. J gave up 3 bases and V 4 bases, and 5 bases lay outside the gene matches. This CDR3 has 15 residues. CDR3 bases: TGTGCCAGCAGTGTAGCGACAGGGGGCTACACTGAAGCTTTCTTT. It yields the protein CASSVATGGYTEAFF.

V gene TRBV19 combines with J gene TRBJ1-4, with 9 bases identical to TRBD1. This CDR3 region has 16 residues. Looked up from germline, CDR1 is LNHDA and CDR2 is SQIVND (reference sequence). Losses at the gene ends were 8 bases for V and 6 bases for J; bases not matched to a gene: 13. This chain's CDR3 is CASGQDRGTNYEKLFF. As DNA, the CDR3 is TGTGCCAGTGGCCAAGACAGGGGGACAAACTATGAAAAACTGTTTTTT.

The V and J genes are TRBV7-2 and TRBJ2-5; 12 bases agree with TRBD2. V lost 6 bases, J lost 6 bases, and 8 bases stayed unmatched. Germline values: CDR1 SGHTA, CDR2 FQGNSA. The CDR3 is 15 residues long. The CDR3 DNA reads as TGTGCCAGCAGACGACTAGCGGGAGTTACAAAGACCCAGTACTTC. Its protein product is CASRRLAGVTKTQYF.

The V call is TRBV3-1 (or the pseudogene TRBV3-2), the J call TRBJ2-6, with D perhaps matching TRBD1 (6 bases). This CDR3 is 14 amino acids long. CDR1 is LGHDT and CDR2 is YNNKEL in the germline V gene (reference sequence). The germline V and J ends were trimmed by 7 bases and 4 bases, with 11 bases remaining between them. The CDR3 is CASTQQGGANVLTF. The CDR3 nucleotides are TGTGCCAGCACGCAGCAGGGGGGGGCCAACGTCCTGACTTTC.